There are a few counts of the clone carrying this T cell receptor beta chain. What it binds is unknown. This sample is drawn from a study of blood T cells in healthy people across ages. Researchers collected ten milliliters of peripheral blood from every single donor. Broader study findings: Any conclusive comparison of naive versus antigen-experienced cells was prevented by using unsorted PBMCs. Any changes in expanded clonotypes were possibly confounded, as donor CMV status remained unknown. Researchers judged that diversity estimates from one million T cells fell short of true values.

The second PCR ran about 6 to 11 cycles with a sample-barcoded 5' primer and J-beta primers. TCRdb analysed the 5' RACE reads with MiXCR anew, one entry per CDR3 protein. Here the sample spans about 1,800,000 distinct CDR3 sequences, under 30% being singletons. The sample comprised blood. The sequence was obtained from a woman aged 25 to 39 in good health.

The CDR3 nucleotides are TGTGCCAGCGAGGGACGTCTTAATTCACCCCTCCACTTT. Protein sequence: CASEGRLNSPLHF. This chain connects TRBV2 to TRBJ1-6; weak D call: TRBD1 (5 bases). The CDR3 loop spans 13 amino acids. Trimming took 8 bases from V and 6 from J, leaving 11 bases between them. From germline, CDR1 is SNHLY and CDR2 FYNNEI.